The entry below describes one T cell receptor (beta chain). The antigen is undetermined. Trimming removed 2 bases at V and 6 bases at J, with 24 bases between. The CDR3 extends over 18 amino acids. Germline CDR1 reads ENHRY; CDR2 reads SYGVKD. Primed by a sample-barcoded 5' primer and a J-beta primer mix, a second PCR proceeded for roughly 7 to 12 cycles. TCRdb itself ran the 5' RACE reads through MiXCR, one entry per CDR3 protein. This table holds over 1,500,000 distinct CDR3 sequences, approximately 39% found once. The data originate from a study of blood T cells in healthy people across ages. Study-wide context: Using template switching, researchers captured about one barcoded beta molecule for each two T cells. Whole-study findings and limits: Per million T cells, the diversity of TCR beta decreased roughly linearly as age advanced.

The rearrangement links TRBV10-3 to TRBJ2-3; maybe TRBD1 (5 bases). The sample taken for sequencing was blood. The sequence came from a human donor in good health. CDR3 in amino acids: CAISEPSSGKGPTDTQYF. In nucleotides, the CDR3 is TGTGCCATCAGTGAGCCTTCGTCCGGTAAGGGGCCAACGGATACGCAGTATTTT.